This entry describes one TCR beta chain. What it binds is not known. The data stem from a study of identical twins. Findings and limits, study-wide: The analysis was cross-sectional rather than longitudinal within donors. Alpha sequences that were out-of-frame and twin-shared showed an excess of low generation probability. The more abundant beta clonotypes in cord blood had fewer insertions, and memory repertoires did not show this.

The CDR3 runs 18 residues. V was clipped by 1 base and J by 0 bases, with 13 bases between them. A universal primer site arose from template switching, and cDNA bore unique molecular identifiers. TCRdb recomputed calls from the 5' RACE reads with MiXCR, one row per CDR3 protein. The sample yields about 890,000 distinct CDR3 sequences, 10% to 15% seen once. These data are also associated with another study on yellow fever vaccine responses in identical twins.

The origin of this receptor is a woman between 18 and 30 years old in good health. This sequence joins TRBV12-3 or TRBV12-4 and TRBJ2-6, with no clear D. The sequenced sample consisted of PBMCs. The CDR3 here is CASSLVAVPLSGANVLTF. The CDR3 DNA is TGTGCCAGCAGTTTAGTGGCAGTCCCTCTCTCTGGGGCCAACGTCCTGACTTTC.